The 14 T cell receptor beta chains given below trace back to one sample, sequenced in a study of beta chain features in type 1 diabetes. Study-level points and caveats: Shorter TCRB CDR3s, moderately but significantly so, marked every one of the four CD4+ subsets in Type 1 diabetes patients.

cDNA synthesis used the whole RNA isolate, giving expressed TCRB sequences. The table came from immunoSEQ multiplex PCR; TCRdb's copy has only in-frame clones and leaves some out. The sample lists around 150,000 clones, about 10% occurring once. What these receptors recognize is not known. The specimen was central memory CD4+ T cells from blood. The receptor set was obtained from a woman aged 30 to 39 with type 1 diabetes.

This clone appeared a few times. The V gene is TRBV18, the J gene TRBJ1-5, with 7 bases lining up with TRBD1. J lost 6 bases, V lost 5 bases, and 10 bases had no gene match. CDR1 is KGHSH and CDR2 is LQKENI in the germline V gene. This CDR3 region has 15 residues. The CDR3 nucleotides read TGTGCCAGCTCATTTGGGCAGGGGGACGGTCAGCCCCAGCATTTT. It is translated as CASSFGQGDGQPQHF.

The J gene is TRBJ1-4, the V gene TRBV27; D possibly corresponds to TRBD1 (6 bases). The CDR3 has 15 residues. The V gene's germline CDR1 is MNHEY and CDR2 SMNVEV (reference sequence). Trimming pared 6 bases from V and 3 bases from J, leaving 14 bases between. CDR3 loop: CASRRQQGANEKLFF. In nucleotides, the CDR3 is TGTGCCAGCAGAAGACAACAGGGAGCTAATGAAAAACTGTTTTTT.

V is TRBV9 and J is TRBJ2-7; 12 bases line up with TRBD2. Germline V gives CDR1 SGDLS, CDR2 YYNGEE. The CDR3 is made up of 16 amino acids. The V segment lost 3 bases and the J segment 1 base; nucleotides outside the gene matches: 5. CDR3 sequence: CASSAQTSGSSYEQYF. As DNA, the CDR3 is TGTGCCAGCAGCGCCCAGACTAGCGGGAGTTCCTACGAGCAGTACTTC.

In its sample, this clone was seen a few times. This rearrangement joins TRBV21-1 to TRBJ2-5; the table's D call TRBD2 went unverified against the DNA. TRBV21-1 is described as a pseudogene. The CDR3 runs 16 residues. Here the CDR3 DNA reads TGTGCCAGCCATTGGGGGTCTAGCGGGCACCAAGAGACCCAGTACTTC. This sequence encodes CASHWGSSGHQETQYF.

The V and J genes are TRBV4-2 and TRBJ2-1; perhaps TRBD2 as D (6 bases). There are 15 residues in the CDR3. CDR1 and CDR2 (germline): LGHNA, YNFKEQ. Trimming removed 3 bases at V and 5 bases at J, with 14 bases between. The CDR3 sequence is CASSHASGPNNEQFF. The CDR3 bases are TGTGCCAGCAGCCACGCGAGCGGGCCAAACAATGAGCAGTTCTTC.

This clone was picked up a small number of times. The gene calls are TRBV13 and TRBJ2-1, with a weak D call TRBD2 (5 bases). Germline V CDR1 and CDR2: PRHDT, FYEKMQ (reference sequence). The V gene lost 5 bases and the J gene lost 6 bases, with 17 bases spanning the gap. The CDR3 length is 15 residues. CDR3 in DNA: TGTGCCAGCAGCCAAATCGGACGGGAAGTCAATGAGCAGTTCTTC. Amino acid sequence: CASSQIGREVNEQFF.

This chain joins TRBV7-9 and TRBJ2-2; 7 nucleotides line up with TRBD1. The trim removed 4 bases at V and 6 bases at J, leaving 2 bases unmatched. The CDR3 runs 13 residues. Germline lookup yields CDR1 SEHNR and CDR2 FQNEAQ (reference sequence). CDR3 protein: CASSSGQSGELFF. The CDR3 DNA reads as TGTGCCAGCAGCTCGGGACAGTCCGGGGAGCTGTTTTTT.

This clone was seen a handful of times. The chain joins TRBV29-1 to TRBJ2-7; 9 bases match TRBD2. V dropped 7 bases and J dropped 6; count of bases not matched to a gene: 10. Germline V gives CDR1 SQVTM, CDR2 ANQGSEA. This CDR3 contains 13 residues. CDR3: CSGVDSGSFEQYF. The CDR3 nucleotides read TGCAGCGGGGTAGATAGCGGGAGTTTCGAGCAGTACTTC.

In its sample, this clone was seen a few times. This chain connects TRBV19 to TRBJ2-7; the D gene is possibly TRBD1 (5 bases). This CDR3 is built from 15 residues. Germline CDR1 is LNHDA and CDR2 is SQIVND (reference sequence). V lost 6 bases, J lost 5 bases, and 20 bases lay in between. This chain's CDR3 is CASRTSDSPSDEQYF. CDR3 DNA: TGTGCCAGTAGGACCAGTGACAGCCCATCCGACGAGCAGTACTTC.

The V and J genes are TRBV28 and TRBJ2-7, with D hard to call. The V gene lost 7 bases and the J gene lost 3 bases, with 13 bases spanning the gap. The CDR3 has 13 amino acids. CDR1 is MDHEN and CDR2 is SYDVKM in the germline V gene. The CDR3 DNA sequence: TGTGCCAGCACCTACCCCGAAAGCTACGAGCAGTACTTC. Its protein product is CASTYPESYEQYF.

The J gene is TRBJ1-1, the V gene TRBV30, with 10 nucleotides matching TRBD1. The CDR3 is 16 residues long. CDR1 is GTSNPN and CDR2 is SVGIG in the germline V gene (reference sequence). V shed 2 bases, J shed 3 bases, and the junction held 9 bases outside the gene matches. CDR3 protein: CAWSRGDRGFYTEAFF. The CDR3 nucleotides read TGTGCCTGGAGTCGGGGGGACAGGGGTTTTTACACTGAAGCTTTCTTT. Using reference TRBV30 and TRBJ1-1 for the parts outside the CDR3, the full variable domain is SQTIHQWPATLVQPVGSPLSLECTVEGTSNPNLYWYRQAAGRGLQLLFYSVGIGQISSEVPQNLSASRPQDRQFILSSKKLLLSDSGFYLCAWSRGDRGFYTEAFFGQGTRLTVV.

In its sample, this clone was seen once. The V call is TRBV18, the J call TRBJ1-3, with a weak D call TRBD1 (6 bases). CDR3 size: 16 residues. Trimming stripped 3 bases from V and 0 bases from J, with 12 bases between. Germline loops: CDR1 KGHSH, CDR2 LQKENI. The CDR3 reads CASSPQDSRSGNTIYF. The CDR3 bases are TGTGCCAGCTCACCTCAGGACAGCCGCTCTGGAAACACCATATATTTT.

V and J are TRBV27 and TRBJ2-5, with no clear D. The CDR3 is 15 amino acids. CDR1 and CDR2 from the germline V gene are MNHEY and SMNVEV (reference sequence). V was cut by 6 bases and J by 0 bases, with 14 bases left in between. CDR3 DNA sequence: TGTGCCAGCAGCCCCCGCAGTGCTGACCAAGAGACCCAGTACTTC. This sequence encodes CASSPRSADQETQYF.

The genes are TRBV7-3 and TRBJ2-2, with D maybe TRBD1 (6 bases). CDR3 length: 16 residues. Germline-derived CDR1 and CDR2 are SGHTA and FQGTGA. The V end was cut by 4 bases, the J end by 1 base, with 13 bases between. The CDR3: CASSSLGTWNTGELFF. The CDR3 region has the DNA TGTGCCAGCAGCTCCTTGGGGACATGGAACACCGGGGAGCTGTTTTTT.